The 31 T cell receptor beta chains listed next were all sequenced from one sample in a study of T cells in Graves' hyperthyroidism and ophthalmopathy. Amplified TCR beta CDR3 regions derived from RNA transcripts. When the TCR CDR3 underwent first-round RT-PCR, the HTBI primer set was used. In TCRdb, the multiplex PCR reads were re-called with MiXCR into one record per CDR3 protein. Of roughly 130,000 distinct CDR3 sequences detected, about 20% appear once; the ten largest clones hold more than 60%. What was sequenced was blood. The receptors were gathered from a woman in her fifties or sixties with Graves' hyperthyroidism that later progressed to Graves' ophthalmopathy.

There are many counts of this clonotype. Here the CDR3 DNA reads TGCAGCGTTGAACCCCAACCGAACACTGAAGCTTTCTTT. Translating gives CSVEPQPNTEAFF. The chain links TRBV29-1 to TRBJ1-1; D gene unclear. The V end was cut by 2 bases, the J end by 1 base, with 8 bases between. This CDR3 is 13 amino acids long. Germline loops: CDR1 SQVTM, CDR2 ANQGSEA. The complete variable domain, with remaining parts taken from reference TRBV29-1 and TRBJ1-1, reads SAVISQKPSRDICQRGTSLTIQCQVDSQVTMMFWYRQQPGQSLTLIATANQGSEATYESGFVIDKFPISRPNLTFSTLTVSNMSPEDSSIYLCSVEPQPNTEAFFGQGTRLTVV.

V is TRBV28 and J is TRBJ2-1; no definite D call. V was pared by 3 bases and J by 1 base, with 4 bases between. Germline V gives CDR1 MDHEN, CDR2 SYDVKM. This CDR3 region has 13 residues. The CDR3 nucleotides are TGTGCCAGCAGTTTCTTTTCCTACAATGAGCAGTTCTTC. This encodes CASSFFSYNEQFF.

This clonotype showed up many times. This rearrangement joins TRBV14 to TRBJ1-5; 9 positions agree with TRBD1. CDR1 SGHDN and CDR2 FVKESK come from the germline V gene. The V gene end was trimmed by 1 base and the J gene end by 5 bases; junction bases not matched to a gene: 6. The CDR3 is 16 residues long. CDR3 sequence reads: CASSQGGTGSHQPQHF. Written as DNA, the CDR3 is TGTGCCAGCAGCCAAGGAGGGACAGGGAGCCATCAGCCCCAGCATTTT.

In its sample, this clonotype was seen once. This could be a read error, since a much larger clone is one nucleotide away. V and J are TRBV5-6 and TRBJ2-7; 9 nucleotides align to TRBD2. The better agreement between TRBJ2-1 and the DNA end casts doubt on the J call. Germline CDR1 is SGHDT and CDR2 is YYEEEE. The CDR3 is 14 residues long. Here the CDR3 reads CASSFPGLAYEQFF. The CDR3 DNA reads as TGTGCCAGCAGCTTTCCGGGACTAGCTTACGAGCAGTTCTTC.

This clonotype was counted ten times or more. The J gene is TRBJ2-1, the V gene TRBV5-1; D uncertain. V was shortened by 7 bases and J by 5 bases, with 7 bases between the two germline ends. Germline assignment: CDR1 SGHRS and CDR2 YFSETQ. The CDR3 loop spans 11 amino acids. Written as DNA, the CDR3 is TGCGCCAGCCGGTACGACAATGAGCAGTTCTTC. Its protein is CASRYDNEQFF. The variable domain in full, with the rest retrieved from reference TRBV5-1 and TRBJ2-1, is KAGVTQTPRYLIKTRGQQVTLSCSPISGHRSVSWYQQTPGQGLQFLFEYFSETQRNKGNFPGRFSGRQFSNSRSEMNVSTLELGDSALYLCASRYDNEQFFGPGTRLTVL.

This clonotype showed up just a few times. Germline and junction disagree at one end, which may indicate a read error. The CDR3 loop reads CVSSFGGSNQPQHF. The DNA for the CDR3 is TGTGTCAGCAGCTTCGGAGGGAGCAATCAGCCCCAGCATTTT. The V and J genes are TRBV12-3 or TRBV12-4 and TRBJ1-5; D uncertain. CDR3 length: 14 amino acids.

The table lists this clonotype with many counts. The rearrangement links TRBV15 to TRBJ2-1; D ambiguous. Trimming removed 5 bases from V and 8 bases from J, with 22 bases in between. CDR3 length: 16 residues. Germline CDR1 is LNHNV and CDR2 is YYDKDF (reference sequence). The CDR3 DNA is TGTGCCACCAGCTGGGATGTAATAAACCCTGGGGATGAGCAGTTCTTC. Translated: CATSWDVINPGDEQFF.

The gene calls are TRBV28 and TRBJ2-7, with D uncertain. Germline V gives CDR1 MDHEN, CDR2 SYDVKM. Deletions cut 4 bases from V and 3 bases from J, with 16 bases between. This CDR3 is 15 amino acids long. The CDR3 sequence: CASSSPLGPNYEQYF. The CDR3 DNA sequence: TGTGCCAGCAGTTCGCCCCTCGGACCGAACTACGAGCAGTACTTC.

The V gene is TRBV19, the J gene TRBJ1-1; no definite D call. The CDR3 is made up of 13 amino acids. V lost 8 bases and J lost 5, with 15 bases in between. The germline V gene encodes CDR1 LNHDA and CDR2 SQIVND (reference sequence). The CDR3 nucleotides are TGTGCCAGTTTGATGGATTGGAGGACTGAAGCTTTCTTT. Translation gives CASLMDWRTEAFF.

This clonotype has at least ten counts. This chain links TRBV6-1 with TRBJ2-1; D remains unclear. The CDR3 is 12 residues long. Germline lookup yields CDR1 MNHNS and CDR2 SASEGT. The V end lost 3 bases, the J end lost 12 bases, and 12 bases lay between the germline ends. CDR3 residues: CASSDTYPGQFF. CDR3 DNA sequence: TGTGCCAGCAGTGACACCTATCCCGGGCAGTTCTTC.

Comment on this clonotype: One end of the junction is discordant with germline, which a read error may explain. This chain connects TRBV4-1 to TRBJ2-1, with D unresolved. Germline assignment: CDR1 MGHRA and CDR2 YSYEKL. This CDR3 has 14 residues. The CDR3 DNA reads as TGCACCAGCAGCCAATCCGACTTTAGGAGTGAGCAGTTCTTC. Residues: CTSSQSDFRSEQFF.

This clonotype was detected a few times. The genes are TRBV5-6 and TRBJ2-5; TRBD2 matches at 12 bases. Trimming took 4 bases from V and 4 from J; bases not matched to a gene: 8. CDR1 and CDR2 (germline): SGHDT, YYEEEE. CDR3 length equals 16 residues. In DNA form, the CDR3 reads TGTGCCAGCAGCGGCCTAGCGGGAGGGCCGCGAGAGACCCAGTACTTC. Its protein product is CASSGLAGGPRETQYF. The full variable domain, rest sourced from reference TRBV5-6 and TRBJ2-5, is DAGVTQSPTHLIKTRGQQVTLRCSPKSGHDTVSWYQQALGQGPQFIFQYYEEEERQRGNFPDRFSGHQFPNYSSELNVNALLLGDSALYLCASSGLAGGPRETQYFGPGTRLLVL.

J is TRBJ2-2 and V is TRBV14; 8 bases line up with TRBD2. The length of the CDR3 is 18 residues. The V and J ends lost 0 bases and 5 bases, in that order; junction bases with no gene match: 11. The V gene's germline CDR1 is SGHDN and CDR2 FVKESK. Here the CDR3 reads CASSQDYNGRVRTGELFF. DNA of the CDR3: TGTGCCAGCAGCCAAGACTACAACGGGAGGGTTAGGACCGGGGAGCTGTTTTTT.

The table lists this clonotype with many counts. This sequence joins TRBV5-1 and TRBJ2-5; a possible D gene is TRBD2 (5 bases). Germline V gives CDR1 SGHRS, CDR2 YFSETQ. Trimming pared 4 bases from V and 4 bases from J, leaving 23 bases between. The CDR3 runs 17 residues. DNA of the CDR3: TGCGCCAGCAGCCAAATGTTAGGAGGCGAACGGCCAGAGACCCAGTACTTC. Its translation is CASSQMLGGERPETQYF.

The chain combines TRBV7-9 with TRBJ2-5; 11 bases line up with TRBD2. After removal of 5 bases from V and 4 bases from J, the junction contained 12 bases not matched to a gene. CDR1 is SEHNR, CDR2 FQNEAQ, per germline (reference sequence). This CDR3 is built from 17 residues. In DNA form, the CDR3 reads TGTGCCAGCAGCCAAAAGTTAGCGGGAGGGCCGCGAGAGACCCAGTACTTC. Translated, it gives CASSQKLAGGPRETQYF. Using reference TRBV7-9 and TRBJ2-5 for the parts outside the CDR3, the full variable domain is DTGVSQNPRHKITKRGQNVTFRCDPISEHNRLYWYRQTLGQGPEFLTYFQNEAQLEKSRLLSDRFSAERPKGSFSTLEIQRTEQGDSAMYLCASSQKLAGGPRETQYFGPGTRLLVL.

The chain is built from TRBV3-1 and TRBJ1-1, with TRBD1 matching over 8 bases. Germline V gene data show CDR1 as LGHDT and CDR2 as YNNKEL (reference sequence). This CDR3 is built from 14 residues. V shed 6 bases, J shed 5 bases, and the junction held 8 bases outside the gene matches. Here the CDR3 DNA reads TGTGCCAGCAGTGCTGGACAGGGTACGACTGAAGCTTTCTTT. This codes for CASSAGQGTTEAFF. The full variable domain, its missing parts supplied by reference TRBV3-1 and TRBJ1-1, is DTAVSQTPKYLVTQMGNDKSIKCEQNLGHDTMYWYKQDSKKFLKIMFSYNNKELIINETVPNRFSPKSPDKAHLNLHINSLELGDSAVYFCASSAGQGTTEAFFGQGTRLTVV.

In this sample, this clonotype turned up many times. This chain uses TRBV10-3 with TRBJ2-6, with TRBD2 matching 9 bases. The CDR3 runs 20 residues. CDR1 is ENHRY, CDR2 SYGVKD, per germline. Unmatched junction bases numbered 10, after V lost 0 bases and J lost 1 base. The CDR3 region is CAISESGGRGPPSGANVLTF. Here the CDR3 DNA reads TGTGCCATCAGTGAGTCTGGCGGGAGGGGGCCACCTTCTGGGGCCAACGTCCTGACTTTC.

At least ten counts were recorded for this clonotype. The rearrangement uses TRBV20-1 and TRBJ2-7, with D tentatively TRBD2 (6 bases). Per the germline V gene, CDR1 is DFQATT and CDR2 is SNEGSKA (reference sequence). The CDR3 spans 14 residues. Deletions cut 6 bases from V and 3 bases from J, with 18 bases between. CDR3 nucleotides: TGCAGTGCCGGAGGGACTCGCCCCGGCTACGAGCAGTACTTC. Amino acids: CSAGGTRPGYEQYF.

The CDR3 here is CASSQEAGGNNEQFF. DNA of the CDR3: TGTGCCAGCAGCCAAGAGGCGGGGGGGAACAATGAGCAGTTCTTC. The rearrangement joins TRBV3-1 to TRBJ2-1, with TRBD2 matching 9 bases. Germline V gene sequence: CDR1 LGHDT, CDR2 YNNKEL (reference sequence). Unmatched junction bases numbered 2, after V lost 0 bases and J lost 5 bases. This CDR3 contains 15 residues.

The chain carries TRBV4-1 and TRBJ2-1; 7 bases agree with TRBD2. The CDR3 contains 20 residues. Unmatched junction bases numbered 21, after V lost 2 bases and J lost 5 bases. Germline CDR1 MGHRA, CDR2 YSYEKL. CDR3 protein: CASSQKKGRVVGAENNEQFF. The CDR3 coding sequence is TGCGCCAGCAGCCAAAAGAAGGGGAGGGTAGTGGGAGCGGAAAACAATGAGCAGTTCTTC.

This clonotype came up a few times. CDR3 DNA: TGTGCCAGCAGCGCCGACATTCCAAAGGATGGCACTGAAGCTTTCTTT. Amino acids: CASSADIPKDGTEAFF. The chain uses TRBV9 and TRBJ1-1, with D hard to call. Germline assignment: CDR1 SGDLS and CDR2 YYNGEE. The CDR3 length is 16 residues. V was pared by 3 bases and J by 4 bases, with 19 bases between.

The chain employs TRBV19 and TRBJ1-4, with D tentatively TRBD1 (6 bases). CDR3 length: 16 residues. Germline V gene data show CDR1 as LNHDA and CDR2 as SQIVND (reference sequence). V was trimmed by 7 bases and J by 3 bases, leaving 18 bases between them. The CDR3 loop is CASTMGGAPSNEKLFF. Here the CDR3 DNA reads TGTGCCAGTACTATGGGGGGGGCGCCGTCTAATGAAAAACTGTTTTTT.

V gene TRBV5-1 combines with J gene TRBJ1-1; D possibly corresponds to TRBD1 (5 bases). Trimming left V 0 bases short and J 0 bases short, with 12 bases between. The germline V gene has CDR1 SGHRS and CDR2 YFSETQ. There are 16 residues in the CDR3. The chain's CDR3 is CASSLARRALNTEAFF. The DNA for the CDR3 is TGCGCCAGCAGCTTGGCTCGCAGGGCGTTGAACACTGAAGCTTTCTTT.

This clonotype was detected many times. The rearrangement joins TRBV7-8 to TRBJ2-4; 8 positions match TRBD1. Germline V gene sequence: CDR1 SGHVS, CDR2 FQNEAQ. The CDR3 totals 15 residues. After removal of 5 bases from V and 6 bases from J, the junction contained 9 bases not matched to a gene. This chain's CDR3 is CASSSRQGLGNIQYF. CDR3 DNA sequence: TGTGCCAGCAGCAGCCGACAGGGGCTGGGAAACATTCAGTACTTC.

V is TRBV2 and J is TRBJ1-2; 7 bases line up with TRBD1. Looked up from germline, CDR1 is SNHLY and CDR2 is FYNNEI. With 7 bases clipped from V and 4 bases from J, the junction kept 6 bases outside the gene matches. The CDR3 has 13 residues. CDR3 in amino acids: CASISQGGYGYTF. CDR3 sequence (DNA): TGTGCCAGCATTTCTCAGGGGGGCTATGGCTACACCTTC. Drawing the rest from reference TRBV2 and TRBJ1-2, the complete variable domain is EPEVTQTPSHQVTQMGQEVILRCVPISNHLYFYWYRQILGQKVEFLVSFYNNEISEKSEIFDDQFSVERPDGSNFTLKIRSTKLEDSAMYFCASISQGGYGYTFGSGTRLTVV.

In this sample, this clonotype turned up many times. The chain carries TRBV6-1 and TRBJ1-4, with TRBD1 identical over 9 bases. CDR1 and CDR2 from the germline V gene are MNHNS and SASEGT. The trim removed 6 bases at V and 6 bases at J, leaving 8 bases unmatched. This CDR3 contains 15 residues. CDR3 residues: CASSPNGDRDEKLFF. CDR3 nucleotide sequence: TGTGCCAGCAGCCCGAACGGGGACAGGGATGAAAAACTGTTTTTT.

This clonotype was observed at least ten times. The chain employs TRBV9 and TRBJ2-3; perhaps TRBD2 as D (6 bases). V lost 0 bases to trimming and J lost 4 bases, with 9 bases between them. Germline values: CDR1 SGDLS, CDR2 YYNGEE. CDR3 size: 14 residues. The CDR3 region is CASSVAGVPDTQYF. The CDR3 nucleotides read TGTGCCAGCAGCGTAGCGGGAGTTCCAGATACGCAGTATTTT.

This clonotype came up many times. V usage is TRBV2 and J usage is TRBJ1-2; D unresolved. Trimming shortened V by 6 bases and J by 2 bases, and 7 bases separated the two germline ends. In germline, CDR1 is SNHLY, CDR2 FYNNEI. This CDR3 has 12 residues. This chain's CDR3 is CASSETNYGYTF. The CDR3 region has the DNA TGTGCCAGCAGCGAAACGAACTATGGCTACACCTTC.

This clonotype showed up many times. The rearrangement links TRBV7-8 to TRBJ1-5, with D possibly TRBD1 on 5 matching bases. Trimming cost V 4 bases and J 2 bases, with 15 bases left between them. This CDR3 has 16 amino acids. CDR1 SGHVS and CDR2 FQNEAQ come from the germline V gene. Here the CDR3 reads CASSSTIGGGNQPQHF. The CDR3 DNA reads as TGTGCCAGCAGCTCAACGATCGGGGGGGGCAATCAGCCCCAGCATTTT.

This clonotype was counted many times. This chain connects TRBV10-1 to TRBJ1-1, with 11 bases matching TRBD1. CDR3 length: 14 residues. Unmatched junction bases numbered 10, after V lost 6 bases and J lost 10 bases. Germline V gives CDR1 WNHNN, CDR2 SYGVQD (reference sequence). DNA for the CDR3: TGCGCCAGCAGCGCTGGACAGGGGGCTGTGGGAGCTTTCTTT. Protein sequence: CASSAGQGAVGAFF.

This clonotype was recorded many times. CDR3 bases: TGTGCCAGCAGCTTAAGGCTAGCGTCAGCGGAGACCCAGTACTTC. Translating it yields CASSLRLASAETQYF. The rearrangement links TRBV7-8 to TRBJ2-5, with a possible D match to TRBD2 (6 bases). Germline CDR1 and CDR2: SGHVS and FQNEAQ. The CDR3 runs to 15 residues. The ends were cut back, 2 bases at V and 5 bases at J, with 15 bases in the middle.